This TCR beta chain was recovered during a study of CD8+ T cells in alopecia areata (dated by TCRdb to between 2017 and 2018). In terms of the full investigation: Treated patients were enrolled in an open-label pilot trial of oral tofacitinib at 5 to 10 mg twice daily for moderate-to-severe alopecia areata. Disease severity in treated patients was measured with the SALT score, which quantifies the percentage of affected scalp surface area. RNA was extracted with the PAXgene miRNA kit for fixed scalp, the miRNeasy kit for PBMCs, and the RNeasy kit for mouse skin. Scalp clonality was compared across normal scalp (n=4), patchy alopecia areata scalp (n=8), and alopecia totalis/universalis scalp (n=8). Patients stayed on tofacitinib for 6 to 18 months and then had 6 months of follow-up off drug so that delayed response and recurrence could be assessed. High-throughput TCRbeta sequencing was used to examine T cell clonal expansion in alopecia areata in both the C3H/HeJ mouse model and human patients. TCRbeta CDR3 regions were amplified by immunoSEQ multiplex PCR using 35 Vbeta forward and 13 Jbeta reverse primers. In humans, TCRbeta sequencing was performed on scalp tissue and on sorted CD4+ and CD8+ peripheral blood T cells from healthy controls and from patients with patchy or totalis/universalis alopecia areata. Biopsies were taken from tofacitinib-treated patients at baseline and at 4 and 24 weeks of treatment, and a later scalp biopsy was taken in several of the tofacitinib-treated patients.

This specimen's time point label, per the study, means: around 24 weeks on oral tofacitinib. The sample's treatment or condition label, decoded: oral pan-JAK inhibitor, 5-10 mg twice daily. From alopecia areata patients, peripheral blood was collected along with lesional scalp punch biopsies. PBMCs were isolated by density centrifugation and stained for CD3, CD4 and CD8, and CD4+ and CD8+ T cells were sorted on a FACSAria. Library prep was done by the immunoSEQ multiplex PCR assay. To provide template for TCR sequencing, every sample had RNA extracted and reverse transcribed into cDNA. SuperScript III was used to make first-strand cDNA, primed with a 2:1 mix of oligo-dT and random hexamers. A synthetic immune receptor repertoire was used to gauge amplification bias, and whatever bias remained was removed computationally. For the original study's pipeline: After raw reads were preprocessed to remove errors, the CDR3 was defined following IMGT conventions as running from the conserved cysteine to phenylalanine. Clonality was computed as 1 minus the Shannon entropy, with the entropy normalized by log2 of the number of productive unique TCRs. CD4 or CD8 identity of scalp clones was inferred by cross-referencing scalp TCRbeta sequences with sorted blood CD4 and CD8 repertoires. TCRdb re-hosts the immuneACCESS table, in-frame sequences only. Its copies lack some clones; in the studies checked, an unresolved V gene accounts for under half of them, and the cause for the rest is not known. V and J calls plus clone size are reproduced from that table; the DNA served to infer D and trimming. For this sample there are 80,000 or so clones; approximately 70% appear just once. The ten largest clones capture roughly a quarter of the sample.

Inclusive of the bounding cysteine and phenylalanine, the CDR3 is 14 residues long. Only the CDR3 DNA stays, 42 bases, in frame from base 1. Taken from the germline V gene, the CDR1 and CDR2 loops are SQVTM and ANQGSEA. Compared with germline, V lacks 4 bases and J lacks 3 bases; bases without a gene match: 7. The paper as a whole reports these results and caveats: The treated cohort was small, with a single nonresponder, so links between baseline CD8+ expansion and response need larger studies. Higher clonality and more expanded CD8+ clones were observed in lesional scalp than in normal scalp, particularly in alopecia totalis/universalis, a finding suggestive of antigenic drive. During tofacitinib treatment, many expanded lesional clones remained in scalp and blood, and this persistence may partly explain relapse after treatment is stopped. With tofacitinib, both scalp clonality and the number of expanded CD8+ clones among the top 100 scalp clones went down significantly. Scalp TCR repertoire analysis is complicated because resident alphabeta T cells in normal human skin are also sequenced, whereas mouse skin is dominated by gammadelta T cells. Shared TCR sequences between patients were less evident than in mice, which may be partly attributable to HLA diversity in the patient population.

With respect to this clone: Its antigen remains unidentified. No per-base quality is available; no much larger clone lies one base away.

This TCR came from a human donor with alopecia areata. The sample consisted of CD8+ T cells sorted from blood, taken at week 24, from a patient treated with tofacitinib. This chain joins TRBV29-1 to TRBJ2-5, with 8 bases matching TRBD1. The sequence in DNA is TGCAGCGTTGTTAACAGGGGGTATGAAGAGACCCAGTACTTC. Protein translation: CSVVNRGYEETQYF.